The sequence of this TCR beta chain was determined in a study of blood T cell repertoires in COVID-19. Across the whole study: COVID-19 samples collected from the United States, Italy and Spain covered acute and convalescent phases. PBMCs, B-cell-depleted T cells, or T cells were the source of the cDNA or gDNA that made up the material.

In the original analysis: Researchers report that nucleated cell counts were estimated from reference gene primer amplification. TCRdb's copy holds only in-frame clones and misses some; the assay was immunoSEQ multiplex PCR. V, J and clone size are taken as reported in that table, and D and trimming were inferred from the DNA itself. This table has 150,000 to 200,000 clones, around 85% appearing once. This clone occurred a few times. Germline CDR1 is SGHTA and CDR2 is FQGNSA. The CDR3 has 15 residues. Trimming took off 5 bases at V and 0 bases at J, with 11 bases between the two ends. The TCR originated in a woman in her sixties with COVID-19, enrolled during active disease. This chain connects TRBV7-2 to TRBJ1-3; possible D gene TRBD1, 5 bases. Material: peripheral blood. The CDR3 DNA reads as TGTGCCAGCAGCACAACAGGTCGCTCTGGAAACACCATATATTTT. Its protein is CASSTTGRSGNTIYF.